These 5 T cell receptor beta chains were sequenced from one sample in a study of blood T cell repertoires in COVID-19. TCRdb's table, derived via immunoSEQ multiplex PCR, lists solely in-frame clones and lacks some. Among more than 45,000 clones, 75% to 90% were seen once, and the ten largest hold 15% to 20%. The sequencing input was peripheral blood. All receptors derive from a human donor in a cohort sampled during active COVID-19.

The J gene is TRBJ1-2, the V gene TRBV6-6; 7 bases agree with TRBD1. This CDR3 spans 16 amino acids. Germline trimming cut 3 bases from V and 8 bases from J; bases unmatched to any gene: 15. Germline CDR1 and CDR2: MNHNY and SVGAGI (reference sequence). The CDR3 region has the DNA TGTGCCAGCAGTTATAGTGGAAGGGGGCAGACTGGGGGCTACACCTTC. Protein product: CASSYSGRGQTGGYTF.

V and J are TRBV5-1 and TRBJ2-3, with 11 bases matching TRBD2. V was clipped by 0 bases and J by 3 bases; unmatched bases: 3. The CDR3 totals 16 residues. CDR1 and CDR2 (germline): SGHRS, YFSETQ. CDR3 sequence (DNA): TGCGCCAGCAGCTTGGCCGGGACTAGCGGTACAGATACGCAGTATTTT. This encodes CASSLAGTSGTDTQYF.

This rearrangement joins TRBV10-2 to TRBJ2-3; D is uncertain. The CDR3 covers 15 residues. CDR1 WSHSY and CDR2 SAAADI come from the germline V gene. Trimming removed 1 base from V and 4 bases from J, with 12 bases in between. The CDR3 coding sequence is TGCGCCAGCAGTGAGTGGCGGATCCTGGCAGATACGCAGTATTTT. Amino acids: CASSEWRILADTQYF.

The chain has TRBV18 and TRBJ2-7; D is uncertain. V dropped 4 bases and J dropped 5 bases, with 12 bases sitting between them. The CDR3 covers 13 residues. CDR1 and CDR2 (germline): KGHSH, LQKENI. CDR3 nucleotides: TGTGCCAGCTCACAGTCGGGTTCGGACGAGCAGTACTTC. It codes for CASSQSGSDEQYF.

V is TRBV20-1 and J is TRBJ1-1; D call uncertain. Germline V gene data show CDR1 as DFQATT and CDR2 as SNEGSKA (reference sequence). V gave up 3 bases and J gave up 6 bases, with 11 bases separating them. The CDR3 is made up of 12 amino acids. The CDR3, as DNA: TGCAGTGCTAGTGTCGTGGACTCTGAAGCTTTCTTT. This translates into CSASVVDSEAFF.